One and the same sample provided the 17 T cell receptor beta chains below, sequenced in a study of T cell repertoires in cytomegalovirus infection. TCRdb called the reads again in MiXCR, with one record for every CDR3 protein. Among roughly 730,000 distinct CDR3 sequences, around a third were seen once, and the ten largest hold 18%. Their antigens are not known. The source material was cultured PBMCs, sampled from culture after CMV antigen stimulation. The receptor source for this set is a human donor in good health (CMV status not recorded). Some clones in this sample may be carry-over from other donors' samples.

This clonotype has just a few counts. This rearrangement joins TRBV4-1 to TRBJ2-1, with D possibly being TRBD2 (5 bases). V was trimmed by 0 bases and J by 10 bases, leaving 13 bases between them. Per the germline V gene, CDR1 is MGHRA and CDR2 is YSYEKL. The CDR3 covers 14 residues. CDR3 residues: CASSQDSGWGEQFF. CDR3 bases: TGCGCCAGCAGCCAAGACTCGGGGTGGGGAGAGCAGTTCTTC.

The rearrangement uses TRBV12-3 or TRBV12-4 and TRBJ1-1; D not resolved. The ends were cut back, 4 bases at V and 3 bases at J, with 6 bases in the middle. The CDR3 consists of 12 residues. In DNA form, the CDR3 reads TGTGCCAGCAGTTCCACCTACACTGAAGCTTTCTTT. Protein: CASSSTYTEAFF.

The chain couples TRBV25-1 to TRBJ1-2; D is undetermined. V was pared by 2 bases and J by 8 bases, with 12 bases between. The CDR3 is 13 amino acids. Germline assignment: CDR1 MGHDK and CDR2 SYGVNS. This CDR3 reads CASSEEVGKGYTF. The CDR3 nucleotides read TGTGCCAGCAGTGAAGAAGTAGGGAAGGGCTACACCTTC.

The table lists this clonotype with many counts. The V gene is TRBV7-8, the J gene TRBJ2-3; the D gene is possibly TRBD2 (6 bases). Germline-derived CDR1 and CDR2 are SGHVS and FQNEAQ. The CDR3 loop spans 15 amino acids. V was trimmed by 6 bases and J by 3 bases, leaving 16 bases between them. CDR3 protein: CASSLGPAGTDTQYF. Here the CDR3 DNA reads TGTGCCAGCAGTCTTGGGCCCGCGGGGACAGATACGCAGTATTTT.

There are a few counts of this clonotype. This rearrangement joins TRBV20-1 to TRBJ2-1, with TRBD2 matching over 12 bases. CDR3 length: 17 amino acids. The trim removed 6 bases at V and 10 bases at J, leaving 19 bases unmatched. From germline, CDR1 is DFQATT and CDR2 SNEGSKA (reference sequence). The CDR3: CSAHSPASGRAQGEQFF. The CDR3 coding sequence is TGCAGTGCCCACTCCCCGGCTAGCGGGAGGGCCCAAGGGGAGCAGTTCTTC.

The chain links TRBV7-9 to TRBJ2-2; possibly TRBD1 for D (6 bases). CDR1 and CDR2 (germline): SEHNR, FQNEAQ (reference sequence). The CDR3 consists of 15 residues. The germline V and J ends were trimmed by 5 bases and 1 base, with 11 bases remaining between them. The DNA for the CDR3 is TGTGCCAGCAGCAGACTACAGGGGAACACCGGGGAGCTGTTTTTT. It codes for CASSRLQGNTGELFF.

This clonotype was seen more than once but under ten times. The chain recombines TRBV2 with TRBJ2-3; the D call may be TRBD1 or TRBD2 (6 bases each). Germline V gene sequence: CDR1 SNHLY, CDR2 FYNNEI. The V gene lost 5 bases and the J gene lost 10 bases, with 16 bases spanning the gap. The CDR3 length is 13 residues. In DNA, the CDR3 is TGTGCCAGCAGTTCGCAGACTAGACAGGCGCAGTATTTT. Protein: CASSSQTRQAQYF. Full variable domain (outside the CDR3, taken from reference TRBV2 and TRBJ2-3): EPEVTQTPSHQVTQMGQEVILRCVPISNHLYFYWYRQILGQKVEFLVSFYNNEISEKSEIFDDQFSVERPDGSNFTLKIRSTKLEDSAMYFCASSSQTRQAQYFGPGTRLTVL.

This clonotype showed up just a few times. DNA of the CDR3: TGTGCCAGCTCCCCAGGGCGGTGGGACTACTCCTACAATGAGCAGTTCTTC. This gives the protein CASSPGRWDYSYNEQFF. The V gene is TRBV6-1, the J gene TRBJ2-1; TRBD2 aligns across 7 bases. J lost 0 bases, V lost 8 bases, and 13 bases had no gene match. The CDR3 totals 17 residues. The germline CDR1 and CDR2 sequences are MNHNS and SASEGT.

The chain has TRBV19 and TRBJ2-6; D not resolved. Trimming pared 3 bases from V and 3 bases from J, leaving 3 bases between. The germline V gene has CDR1 LNHDA and CDR2 SQIVND (reference sequence). This CDR3 region has 13 residues. CDR3 sequence: CASSIVGANVLTF. For the CDR3, the DNA is TGTGCCAGTAGTATTGTTGGGGCCAACGTCCTGACTTTC.

V is TRBV4-2 and J is TRBJ2-1; the D gene is possibly TRBD2 (6 bases). The CDR3 spans 16 residues. Trimming removed 1 base from V and 2 bases from J, with 12 bases in between. Germline values: CDR1 LGHNA, CDR2 YNFKEQ. CDR3: CASSQAGGVPYNEQFF. DNA of the CDR3: TGTGCCAGCAGCCAAGCAGGAGGGGTCCCCTACAATGAGCAGTTCTTC.

This clonotype was observed a handful of times. The chain has TRBV4-1 and TRBJ2-2; no reliable D call. The CDR3 extends over 14 amino acids. Trimming left V 1 base short and J 3 bases short, with 6 bases between. Germline assignment: CDR1 MGHRA and CDR2 YSYEKL. The CDR3 coding sequence is TGCGCCAGCAGCCAAGGGATGGACACCGGGGAGCTGTTTTTT. This sequence encodes CASSQGMDTGELFF.

The chain combines TRBV5-1 with TRBJ1-1; D unresolved. The CDR3 runs 15 residues. Germline assignment: CDR1 SGHRS and CDR2 YFSETQ. Deletions cut 0 bases from V and 1 base from J, with 10 bases between. CDR3 DNA: TGCGCCAGCAGCTTGGGGGTCCAGGAGAACACTGAAGCTTTCTTT. It is translated as CASSLGVQENTEAFF. The whole variable domain, remainder taken from reference TRBV5-1 and TRBJ1-1, is KAGVTQTPRYLIKTRGQQVTLSCSPISGHRSVSWYQQTPGQGLQFLFEYFSETQRNKGNFPGRFSGRQFSNSRSEMNVSTLELGDSALYLCASSLGVQENTEAFFGQGTRLTVV.

This chain links TRBV6-1 with TRBJ2-7; D uncertain. Germline V gives CDR1 MNHNS, CDR2 SASEGT. The length of the CDR3 is 11 residues. The ends were cut back, 6 bases at V and 5 bases at J, with 8 bases in the middle. CDR3 loop: CASRRPNEQYF. The CDR3 nucleotides are TGTGCCAGCAGGCGACCAAACGAGCAGTACTTC.

This clonotype was counted only a few times. The chain carries TRBV12-3 or TRBV12-4 and TRBJ2-5, with D hard to call. V lost 5 bases to trimming and J lost 5 bases, with 15 bases between them. The CDR3 consists of 14 residues. The CDR3 coding sequence is TGTGCCAGCAGTCCACATGGAAATGAGGAGACCCAGTACTTC. Translation gives CASSPHGNEETQYF.

This clonotype occurred a few times. The chain recombines TRBV5-4 with TRBJ2-1; D is undetermined. The CDR3 covers 12 residues. Between the trimmed V and J ends, which lost 8 bases and 2 bases, there was a span of 8 bases. Germline CDR1 and CDR2: SGHNT and YYREEE (reference sequence). CDR3 nucleotides: TGTGCCAGTAAAGCTGCCTACAATGAGCAGTTCTTC. It encodes CASKAAYNEQFF.

To note about this clonotype: This may be a read error: a much more frequent sequence differs by one nucleotide. The chain recombines TRBV7-9 with TRBJ1-2; no definite D call. CDR3 size: 13 residues. Looked up from germline, CDR1 is SEHNR and CDR2 is FQNEAQ (reference sequence). The CDR3 nucleotides read TGTGCCAGCAGTTTAGAGCGGGGTTCCGGCTTCACCTTC. Protein product: CASSLERGSGFTF.

This clonotype has just a few counts. The J gene is TRBJ2-7, the V gene TRBV10-3; D is possibly TRBD1 or TRBD2 (5 bases each). Deletions cut 6 bases from V and 9 bases from J, with 15 bases between. The CDR3 extends over 12 amino acids. The germline gives CDR1 ENHRY, CDR2 SYGVKD. The CDR3 loop reads CAISEGTSGQYF. The CDR3 region has the DNA TGTGCCATCAGCGAAGGGACGTCGGGGCAGTACTTC.